The 2 T cell receptor beta chains given below trace back to one sample, sequenced in a study of T cell responses to AZD1222 COVID-19 vaccine. Libraries were prepared by immunoSEQ multiplex PCR; TCRdb keeps only in-frame clonotypes and omits some of them. In the table there are 95,000 to 150,000 clones, about nine tenths of which are singletons. The sequenced sample was peripheral blood, obtained on day 0 of AZD1222 vaccination. These TCRs come from an adult in good health.

The V and J genes are TRBV18 and TRBJ2-5; no clear D gene. There are 14 residues in the CDR3. Germline loops: CDR1 KGHSH, CDR2 LQKENI. The ends were cut back, 0 bases at V and 2 bases at J, with 7 bases in the middle. For the CDR3, the DNA is TGTGCCAGCTCACCACCGGGCAGGCAAGAGACCCAGTACTTC. Its protein is CASSPPGRQETQYF.

The gene calls are TRBV11-2 and TRBJ2-7; D call uncertain. The CDR3 runs 14 residues. V lost 2 bases and J lost 2, with 10 bases in between. The germline V gene has CDR1 SGHAT and CDR2 FQNNGV. CDR3 nucleotide sequence: TGTGCCAGCAGCTTATCGAGTGTGGCCTACGAGCAGTACTTC. Translated: CASSLSSVAYEQYF.